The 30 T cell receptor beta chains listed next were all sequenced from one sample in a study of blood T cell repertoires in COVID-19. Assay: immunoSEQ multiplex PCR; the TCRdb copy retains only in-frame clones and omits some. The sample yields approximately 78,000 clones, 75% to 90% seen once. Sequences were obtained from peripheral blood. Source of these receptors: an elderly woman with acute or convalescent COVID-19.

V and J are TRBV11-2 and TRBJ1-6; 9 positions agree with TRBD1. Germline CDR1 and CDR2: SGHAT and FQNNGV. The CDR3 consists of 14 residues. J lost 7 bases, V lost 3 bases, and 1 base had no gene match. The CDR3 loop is CASSLGTGNSPLHF. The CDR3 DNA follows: TGTGCCAGCAGCTTGGGGACAGGGAATTCACCCCTCCACTTT.

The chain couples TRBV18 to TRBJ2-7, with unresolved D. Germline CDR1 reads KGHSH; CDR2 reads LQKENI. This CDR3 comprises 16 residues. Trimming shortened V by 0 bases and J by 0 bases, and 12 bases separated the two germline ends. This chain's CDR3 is CASSPPMRHSSYEQYF. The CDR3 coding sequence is TGTGCCAGCTCACCACCGATGAGACACAGCTCCTACGAGCAGTACTTC.

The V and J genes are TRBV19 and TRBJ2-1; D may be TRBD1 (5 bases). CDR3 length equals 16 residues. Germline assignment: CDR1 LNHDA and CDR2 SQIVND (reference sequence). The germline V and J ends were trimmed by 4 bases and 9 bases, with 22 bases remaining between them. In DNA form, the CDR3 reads TGTGCCAGTAGTACCCAGGGAATTAGGGGAAGGGGTGAGCAGTTCTTC. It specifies CASSTQGIRGRGEQFF.

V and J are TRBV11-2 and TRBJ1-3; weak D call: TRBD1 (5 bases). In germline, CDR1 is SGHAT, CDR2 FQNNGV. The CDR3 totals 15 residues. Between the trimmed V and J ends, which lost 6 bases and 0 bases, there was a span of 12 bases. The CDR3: CASRPLRDSGNTIYF. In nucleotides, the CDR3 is TGTGCCAGCAGACCCCTCAGGGACTCTGGAAACACCATATATTTT.

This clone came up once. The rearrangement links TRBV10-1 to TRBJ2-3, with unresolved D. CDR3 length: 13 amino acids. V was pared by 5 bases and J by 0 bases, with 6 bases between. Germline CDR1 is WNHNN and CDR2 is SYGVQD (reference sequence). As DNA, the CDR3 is TGCGCCAGCAGTTCTTCTAGCACAGATACGCAGTATTTT. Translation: CASSSSSTDTQYF.

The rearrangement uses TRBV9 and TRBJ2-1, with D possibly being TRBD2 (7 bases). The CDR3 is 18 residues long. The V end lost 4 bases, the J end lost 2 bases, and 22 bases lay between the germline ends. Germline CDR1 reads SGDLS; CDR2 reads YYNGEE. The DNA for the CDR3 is TGTGCCAGCAGCCTAGGGGTATTGGGGGGGCTGGCCTACAATGAGCAGTTCTTC. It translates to CASSLGVLGGLAYNEQFF.

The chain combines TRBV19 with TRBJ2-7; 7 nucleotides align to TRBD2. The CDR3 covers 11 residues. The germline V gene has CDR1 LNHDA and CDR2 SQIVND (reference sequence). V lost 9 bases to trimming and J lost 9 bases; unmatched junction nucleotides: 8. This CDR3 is CASPHGLVQYF. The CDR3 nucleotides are TGTGCCAGCCCCCACGGACTAGTGCAGTACTTC.

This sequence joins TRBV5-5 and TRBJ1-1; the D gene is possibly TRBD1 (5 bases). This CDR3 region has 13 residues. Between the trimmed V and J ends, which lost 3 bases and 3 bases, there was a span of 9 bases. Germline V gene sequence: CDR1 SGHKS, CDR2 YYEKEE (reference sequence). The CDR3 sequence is CASSWGRDTEAFF. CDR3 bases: TGTGCCAGCAGCTGGGGGAGGGACACTGAAGCTTTCTTT.

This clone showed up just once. Written as DNA, the CDR3 is TGTGCCAGCAGATCAAGCGGGGGGGCGGGAGATACGCAGTATTTT. Translated: CASRSSGGAGDTQYF. The chain is built from TRBV2 and TRBJ2-3, with 10 bases fitting TRBD2. Germline V gene data show CDR1 as SNHLY and CDR2 as FYNNEI. The CDR3 runs to 15 residues. V shed 6 bases, J shed 5 bases, and the junction held 8 bases outside the gene matches.

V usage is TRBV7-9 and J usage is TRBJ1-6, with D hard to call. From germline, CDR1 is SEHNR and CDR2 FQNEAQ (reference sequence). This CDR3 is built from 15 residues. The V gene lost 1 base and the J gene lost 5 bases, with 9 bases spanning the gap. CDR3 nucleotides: TGTGCCAGCAGCTTAGGATCGGTTGATAATTCACCCCTCCACTTT. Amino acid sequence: CASSLGSVDNSPLHF. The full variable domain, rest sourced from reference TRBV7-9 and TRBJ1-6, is DTGVSQNPRHKITKRGQNVTFRCDPISEHNRLYWYRQTLGQGPEFLTYFQNEAQLEKSRLLSDRFSAERPKGSFSTLEIQRTEQGDSAMYLCASSLGSVDNSPLHFGNGTRLTVT.

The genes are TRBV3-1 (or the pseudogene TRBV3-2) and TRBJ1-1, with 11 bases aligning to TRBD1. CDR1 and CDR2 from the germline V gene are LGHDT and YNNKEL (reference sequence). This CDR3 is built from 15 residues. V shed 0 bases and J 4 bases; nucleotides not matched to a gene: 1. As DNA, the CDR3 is TGTGCCAGCAGCCAAGAAGGGACAGGGGGCACTGAAGCTTTCTTT. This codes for CASSQEGTGGTEAFF.

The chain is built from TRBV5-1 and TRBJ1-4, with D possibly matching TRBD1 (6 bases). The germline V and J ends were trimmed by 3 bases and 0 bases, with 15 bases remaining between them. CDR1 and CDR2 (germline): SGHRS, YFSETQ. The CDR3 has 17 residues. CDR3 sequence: CASSYDRTAATNEKLFF. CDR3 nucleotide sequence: TGCGCCAGCAGCTACGATCGGACAGCTGCAACTAATGAAAAACTGTTTTTT.

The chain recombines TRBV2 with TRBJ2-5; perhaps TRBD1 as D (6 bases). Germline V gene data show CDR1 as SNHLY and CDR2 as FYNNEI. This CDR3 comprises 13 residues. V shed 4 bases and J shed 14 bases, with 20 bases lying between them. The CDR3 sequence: CASSVEKDSVFYF. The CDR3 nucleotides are TGTGCCAGCAGTGTAGAGAAGGACAGCGTTTTTTACTTC.

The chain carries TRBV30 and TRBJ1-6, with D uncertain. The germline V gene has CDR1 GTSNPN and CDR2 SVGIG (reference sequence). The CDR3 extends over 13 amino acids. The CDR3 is CGLAVGRNSPLHF. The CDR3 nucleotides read TGTGGATTGGCGGTTGGGAGGAATTCACCCCTCCACTTT.

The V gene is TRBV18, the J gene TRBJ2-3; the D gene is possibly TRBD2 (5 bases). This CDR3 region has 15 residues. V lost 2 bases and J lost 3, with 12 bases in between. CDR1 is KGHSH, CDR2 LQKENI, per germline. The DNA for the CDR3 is TGTGCCAGCTCACCAGTGAGGGCAGTAACAGATACGCAGTATTTT. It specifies CASSPVRAVTDTQYF.

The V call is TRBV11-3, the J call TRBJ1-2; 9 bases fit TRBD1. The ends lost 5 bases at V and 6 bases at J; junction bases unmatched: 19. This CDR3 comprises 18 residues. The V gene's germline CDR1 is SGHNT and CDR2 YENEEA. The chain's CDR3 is CASSIRGVRGQGLDGYTF. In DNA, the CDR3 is TGTGCCAGCAGCATTCGAGGCGTCCGGGGACAGGGATTAGATGGCTACACCTTC.

The CDR3 nucleotides are TGTGCCAGCAGTCCCGAGCGGGGATATGGCTACACCTTC. Protein sequence: CASSPERGYGYTF. The chain has TRBV6-5 and TRBJ1-2, with D unclear. Trimming removed 5 bases at V and 5 bases at J, with 12 bases between. From germline, CDR1 is MNHEY and CDR2 SVGAGI. The CDR3 length is 13 residues.

The CDR3 is CASSQAPGQERPSSGNTIYF. Written as DNA, the CDR3 is TGTGCCAGCAGCCAAGCACCGGGACAGGAGAGGCCCAGCTCTGGAAACACCATATATTTT. J is TRBJ1-3 and V is TRBV14; TRBD1 aligns across 8 bases. CDR1 is SGHDN and CDR2 is FVKESK in the germline V gene. The CDR3 covers 20 residues. Trimming removed 1 base from V and 0 bases from J; junction bases left unmatched: 14.

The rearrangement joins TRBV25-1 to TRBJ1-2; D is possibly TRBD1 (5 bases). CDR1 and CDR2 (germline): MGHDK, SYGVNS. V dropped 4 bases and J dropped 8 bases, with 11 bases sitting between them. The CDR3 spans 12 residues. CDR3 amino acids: CASSAVGGGYTF. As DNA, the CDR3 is TGTGCCAGCAGTGCTGTTGGGGGGGGCTACACCTTC.

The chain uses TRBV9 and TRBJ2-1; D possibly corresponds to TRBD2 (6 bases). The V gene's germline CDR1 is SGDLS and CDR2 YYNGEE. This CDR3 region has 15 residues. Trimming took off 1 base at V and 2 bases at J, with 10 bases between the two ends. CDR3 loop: CASSVSSVTYNEQFF. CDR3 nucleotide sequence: TGTGCCAGCAGCGTATCTAGCGTAACCTACAATGAGCAGTTCTTC.

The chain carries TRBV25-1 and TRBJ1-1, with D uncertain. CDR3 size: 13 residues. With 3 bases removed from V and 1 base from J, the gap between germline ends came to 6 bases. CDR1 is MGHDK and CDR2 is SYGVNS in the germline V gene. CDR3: CASSDNRNTEAFF. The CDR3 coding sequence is TGTGCCAGCAGTGACAACAGGAACACTGAAGCTTTCTTT.

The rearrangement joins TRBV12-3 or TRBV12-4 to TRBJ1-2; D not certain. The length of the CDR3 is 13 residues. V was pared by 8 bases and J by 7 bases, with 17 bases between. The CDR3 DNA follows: TGTGCCAGCGGTTCTCCTCCCGCTAGTGGCTACACCTTC. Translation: CASGSPPASGYTF.

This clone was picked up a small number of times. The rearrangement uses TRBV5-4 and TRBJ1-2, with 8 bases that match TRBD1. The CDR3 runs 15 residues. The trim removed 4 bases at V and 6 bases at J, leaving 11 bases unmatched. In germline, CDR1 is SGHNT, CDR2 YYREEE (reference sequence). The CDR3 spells CASSRGGQGGDGYTF. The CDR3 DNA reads TGTGCCAGCAGCCGCGGAGGACAGGGTGGGGATGGCTACACCTTC.

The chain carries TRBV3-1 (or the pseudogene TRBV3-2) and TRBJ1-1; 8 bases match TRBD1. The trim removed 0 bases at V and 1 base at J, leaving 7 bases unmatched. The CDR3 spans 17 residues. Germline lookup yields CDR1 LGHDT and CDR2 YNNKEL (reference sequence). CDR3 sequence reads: CASSQDLGRGPNTEAFF. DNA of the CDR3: TGTGCCAGCAGCCAAGATCTTGGCAGGGGGCCGAACACTGAAGCTTTCTTT.

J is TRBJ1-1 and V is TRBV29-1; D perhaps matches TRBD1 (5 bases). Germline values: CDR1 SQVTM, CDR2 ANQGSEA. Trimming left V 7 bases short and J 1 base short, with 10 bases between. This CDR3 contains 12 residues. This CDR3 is CSAMGGNTEAFF. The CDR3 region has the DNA TGCAGCGCTATGGGGGGGAACACTGAAGCTTTCTTT.

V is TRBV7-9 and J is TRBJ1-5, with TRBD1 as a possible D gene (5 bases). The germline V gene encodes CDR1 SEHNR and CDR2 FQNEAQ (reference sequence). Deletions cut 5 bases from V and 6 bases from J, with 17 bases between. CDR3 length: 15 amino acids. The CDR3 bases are TGTGCCAGCAGCAGGGGTGGTAGGGAGGGTCAGCCCCAGCATTTT. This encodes CASSRGGREGQPQHF. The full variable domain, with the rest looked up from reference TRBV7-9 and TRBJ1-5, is DTGVSQNPRHKITKRGQNVTFRCDPISEHNRLYWYRQTLGQGPEFLTYFQNEAQLEKSRLLSDRFSAERPKGSFSTLEIQRTEQGDSAMYLCASSRGGREGQPQHFGDGTRLSIL.

The CDR3 nucleotides read TGTGCCAGCAGCTTAGATCCCACAGTCAAAAACATTCAGTACTTC. The encoded protein is CASSLDPTVKNIQYF. The chain links TRBV11-3 to TRBJ2-4; D is unresolved. This CDR3 spans 15 amino acids. Germline lookup yields CDR1 SGHNT and CDR2 YENEEA. The V and J ends lost 0 bases and 3 bases respectively, with 9 bases between them.

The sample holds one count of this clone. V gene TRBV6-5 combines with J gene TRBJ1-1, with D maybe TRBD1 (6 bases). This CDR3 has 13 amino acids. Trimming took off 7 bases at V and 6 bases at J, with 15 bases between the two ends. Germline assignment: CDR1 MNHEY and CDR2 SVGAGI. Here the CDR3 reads CASTPRGGAEAFF. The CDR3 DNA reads TGTGCCAGCACCCCCCGCGGGGGCGCTGAAGCTTTCTTT.

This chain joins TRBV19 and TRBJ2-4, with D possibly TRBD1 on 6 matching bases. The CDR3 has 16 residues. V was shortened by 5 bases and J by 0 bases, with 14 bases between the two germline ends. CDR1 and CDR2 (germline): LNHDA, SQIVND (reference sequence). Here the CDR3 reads CASSARGVLAKNIQYF. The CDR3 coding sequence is TGTGCCAGTAGTGCCAGGGGAGTTCTAGCCAAAAACATTCAGTACTTC.

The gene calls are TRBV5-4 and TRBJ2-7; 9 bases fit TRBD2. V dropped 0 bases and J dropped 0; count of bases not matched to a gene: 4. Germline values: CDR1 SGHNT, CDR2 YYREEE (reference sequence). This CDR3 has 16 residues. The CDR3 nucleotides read TGTGCCAGCAGCTTGGGGGCTAGCGGGAACTCCTACGAGCAGTACTTC. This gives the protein CASSLGASGNSYEQYF.